Included here is one TCR beta chain sequence, with context. For every TCR library, around 3,700 ng of total RNA was used. Two rounds of nested PCR, of roughly 16 and 10 cycles, were run on TCRalpha and TCRbeta cDNA. With the 5' RACE reads reprocessed, TCRdb shows one record per CDR3 protein and no DNA. Its listing shows 150,000 to 200,000 distinct CDR3 sequences. The sample is drawn from a study of monozygotic twins with inflammatory bowel disease. The CDR3 contains 14 residues. Germline assignment: CDR1 WSHSY and CDR2 SAAADI. Blood, more than 2 ml, was drawn per donor. This chain connects TRBV10-2 to TRBJ2-2; TCRdb gives TRBD1 as the D gene, but with no DNA this cannot be confirmed. The sample comprised blood. This receptor was identified in a human donor with ulcerative colitis or Crohn's disease, or a healthy co-twin of an affected twin (not recorded which). The CDR3 is CASSPGAVLGELFF.